These 25 T cell receptor beta chains were sequenced from one sample in a study of blood T cell repertoires in COVID-19 (dated by TCRdb to about 2020). Library prep was done by the immunoSEQ multiplex PCR assay. TCRdb carries this immuneACCESS record with in-frame sequences only. Its versions omit some clonotypes, under half of them owing to an unresolved V gene in the studies checked, with the rest unexplained. The sample table contains around 200,000 clones; only one count was recorded for 86% of them. The top ten hold 7% of the sample. The source material was peripheral blood. The source is a woman older than 75 in a cohort sampled during active or convalescent COVID-19.

The genes are TRBV6-6 and TRBJ1-5; tentatively, D is TRBD1 (5 bases). Germline values: CDR1 MNHNY, CDR2 SVGAGI (reference sequence). This CDR3 has 14 amino acids. Trimming shortened V by 7 bases and J by 6 bases, and 16 bases separated the two germline ends. The CDR3 DNA reads TGTGCCAGCATCGCGGGGGGAGGTAGTCAGCCCCAGCATTTT. Protein product: CASIAGGGSQPQHF.

The V and J genes are TRBV7-9 and TRBJ2-6; D is undetermined. CDR1 is SEHNR and CDR2 is FQNEAQ in the germline V gene (reference sequence). The CDR3 sequence is 13 residues long. The ends were cut back, 4 bases at V and 5 bases at J, with 6 bases in the middle. Here the CDR3 reads CASSSTRANVLTF. In DNA, the CDR3 is TGTGCCAGCAGCTCAACTAGGGCCAACGTCCTGACTTTC.

The chain carries TRBV5-8 and TRBJ1-1, with unresolved D. The CDR3 covers 15 residues. Germline V gene data show CDR1 as SGHTS and CDR2 as YDEGEE. V lost 0 bases, J lost 3 bases, and 12 bases lay in between. CDR3 region: CASSLDLWSDTEAFF. The CDR3 DNA sequence: TGTGCCAGCAGCTTGGATTTGTGGTCGGACACTGAAGCTTTCTTT.

This clone was counted a few times. The J gene is TRBJ1-1, the V gene TRBV7-8; D possibly corresponds to TRBD1 (6 bases). The CDR3 is made up of 14 amino acids. Germline assignment: CDR1 SGHVS and CDR2 FQNEAQ. Between the trimmed V and J ends, which lost 1 base and 11 bases, there was a span of 17 bases. The CDR3 sequence: CASSLGRIPGEAFF. The CDR3 coding sequence is TGTGCCAGCAGCTTAGGACGCATCCCAGGGGAGGCTTTCTTT. The whole variable domain, remainder taken from reference TRBV7-8 and TRBJ1-1, is GAGVSQSPRYKVAKRGQDVALRCDPISGHVSLFWYQQALGQGPEFLTYFQNEAQLDKSGLPSDRFFAERPEGSVSTLKIQRTQQEDSAVYLCASSLGRIPGEAFFGQGTRLTVV.

The CDR3 sequence is CASQPQRLEQYV. CDR3 DNA: TGTGCCAGTCAACCCCAGAGGTTGGAGCAGTACGTC. The V call is TRBV19, the J call TRBJ2-7; D remains unclear. CDR3 length equals 12 residues. CDR1 LNHDA and CDR2 SQIVND come from the germline V gene (reference sequence). V dropped 8 bases and J dropped 7 bases, with 15 bases sitting between them.

The chain links TRBV30 to TRBJ2-5; 7 positions agree with TRBD1. The CDR3 loop spans 13 amino acids. Germline V gene sequence: CDR1 GTSNPN, CDR2 SVGIG (reference sequence). Trimming took 8 bases from V and 5 from J; bases not matched to a gene: 11. The CDR3 spells CAGRRGQMETQYF. Written as DNA, the CDR3 is TGTGCCGGACGCCGGGGACAGATGGAGACCCAGTACTTC.

V and J are TRBV10-3 and TRBJ2-3; D is unresolved. CDR1 is ENHRY, CDR2 SYGVKD, per germline. The V end was cut by 5 bases, the J end by 3 bases, with 6 bases between. This CDR3 comprises 12 residues. CDR3 bases: TGTGCCATCAGTTCACTAACAGATACGCAGTATTTT. It codes for CAISSLTDTQYF.

The CDR3 DNA follows: TGTGCCACCGAGTCCAACAGGGGCGATACCCCAGATACGCAGTATTTT. This encodes CATESNRGDTPDTQYF. The chain combines TRBV24-1 with TRBJ2-3; 7 bases fit TRBD1. The CDR3 is 16 amino acids. CDR1 is KGHDR and CDR2 is SFDVKD in the germline V gene. V gave up 9 bases and J gave up 4 bases; unmatched junction bases: 15.

The genes are TRBV18 and TRBJ2-3, with D perhaps TRBD2 (6 bases). CDR3 length: 16 amino acids. The germline V gene encodes CDR1 KGHSH and CDR2 LQKENI. The V gene lost 3 bases and the J gene lost 3 bases, with 16 bases spanning the gap. CDR3 sequence (DNA): TGTGCCAGCTCACCCCTGAGTGGAGGGTCGACAGATACGCAGTATTTT. This gives the protein CASSPLSGGSTDTQYF. Drawing the rest from reference TRBV18 and TRBJ2-3, the complete variable domain is NAGVMQNPRHLVRRRGQEARLRCSPMKGHSHVYWYRQLPEEGLKFMVYLQKENIIDESGMPKERFSAEFPKEGPSILRIQQVVRGDSAAYFCASSPLSGGSTDTQYFGPGTRLTVL.

The chain combines TRBV5-1 with TRBJ2-5; D gene uncertain. Per the germline V gene, CDR1 is SGHRS and CDR2 is YFSETQ. V was shortened by 4 bases and J by 5 bases, with 12 bases between the two germline ends. The CDR3 is 13 residues long. The CDR3 DNA reads TGCGCCAGCAGCCTCCCGTCCGGGGAGACCCAGTACTTC. Its translation: CASSLPSGETQYF.

This chain links TRBV6-2 or TRBV6-3 with TRBJ2-7, with 9 bases that match TRBD2. Trimming cost V 4 bases and J 2 bases; bases outside gene matches: 3. CDR3 length equals 14 residues. CDR1 is MNHEY and CDR2 is SVGEGT in the germline V gene. The chain's CDR3 is CASSFLAGAYEQYV. In DNA form, the CDR3 reads TGTGCCAGCAGTTTTTTAGCGGGAGCCTACGAGCAGTACGTC.

This clone appeared a single time. The chain carries TRBV4-3 and TRBJ1-4, with no clear D. V shed 0 bases and J shed 3 bases, with 11 bases lying between them. Germline CDR1 reads LGHNA; CDR2 reads YSLEER. The CDR3 runs to 16 residues. The CDR3 reads CASSQDIPGANEKLFF. The CDR3 DNA is TGCGCCAGCAGCCAAGATATCCCGGGAGCTAATGAAAAACTGTTTTTT.

This chain connects TRBV9 to TRBJ2-5; 7 bases are a match to TRBD1. The CDR3 runs to 15 residues. Germline CDR1 and CDR2: SGDLS and YYNGEE. Trimming took 3 bases from V and 2 from J; bases not matched to a gene: 7. This chain's CDR3 is CASSAAPTGQETQYF. For the CDR3, the DNA is TGTGCCAGCAGCGCCGCACCGACAGGGCAAGAGACCCAGTACTTC.

The DNA of the CDR3 is TGTGCCAGCCTCGGGGGGGCAAGGGAGACCCAGTACTTC. It translates to CASLGGARETQYF. The chain joins TRBV3-1 (or the pseudogene TRBV3-2) to TRBJ2-5, with 8 bases aligning to TRBD2. Germline lookup yields CDR1 LGHDT and CDR2 YNNKEL (reference sequence). J was trimmed by 5 bases and V by 8 bases; bases with no gene match: 7. This CDR3 contains 13 residues.

This clone occurred a few times. The rearrangement uses TRBV7-9 and TRBJ2-6; D is uncertain. The V end lost 6 bases, the J end lost 4 bases, and 13 bases lay between the germline ends. CDR1 is SEHNR, CDR2 FQNEAQ, per germline (reference sequence). The CDR3 contains 15 residues. CDR3 nucleotide sequence: TGTGCCAGCAGGGAGAACTCTCGGGGGGCCAACGTCCTGACTTTC. Encoded protein: CASRENSRGANVLTF.

The rearrangement joins TRBV13 to TRBJ1-6, with D possibly matching TRBD1 (5 bases). This CDR3 is built from 12 residues. CDR1 is PRHDT, CDR2 FYEKMQ, per germline (reference sequence). Trimming took off 2 bases at V and 9 bases at J, with 5 bases between the two ends. CDR3 amino acids: CASSLRGSPLHF. CDR3 nucleotides: TGTGCCAGCAGCTTAAGGGGTTCACCCCTCCACTTT.

The rearrangement uses TRBV7-2 and TRBJ2-5, with 9 bases identical to TRBD2. Germline V gives CDR1 SGHTA, CDR2 FQGNSA. The CDR3 is 15 residues long. J was trimmed by 4 bases and V by 2 bases; bases with no gene match: 5. CDR3: CASSLWAGGRETQYF. In nucleotides, the CDR3 is TGTGCCAGCAGCTTATGGGCGGGGGGGCGAGAGACCCAGTACTTC.

V and J are TRBV2 and TRBJ1-1; D ambiguous. The CDR3 length is 15 residues. From germline, CDR1 is SNHLY and CDR2 FYNNEI. Trimming took 6 bases from V and 5 from J, leaving 19 bases between them. CDR3 sequence reads: CASRHTWTGMTEAFF. The CDR3, as DNA: TGTGCCAGCAGACACACCTGGACGGGGATGACTGAAGCTTTCTTT.

This clone was observed a few times. The chain joins TRBV11-3 to TRBJ1-1; D is unclear. CDR1 is SGHNT, CDR2 YENEEA, per germline. The length of the CDR3 is 15 residues. Between the trimmed V and J ends, which lost 4 bases and 4 bases, there was a span of 16 bases. The CDR3 DNA sequence: TGTGCCAGCAGCTCCCACCAGGATGTGGGCACTGAAGCTTTCTTT. It is translated as CASSSHQDVGTEAFF.

The rearrangement uses TRBV24-1 and TRBJ2-7; 9 nucleotides align to TRBD1. This CDR3 is 14 amino acids long. CDR1 is KGHDR, CDR2 SFDVKD, per germline. The J segment lost 3 bases and the V segment lost 9 bases, leaving 8 bases of the junction unmatched. CDR3 in amino acids: CATQSQGAFYEQYV. In nucleotides, the CDR3 is TGTGCCACCCAGTCACAGGGGGCTTTCTACGAGCAGTACGTC.

The chain recombines TRBV12-3 or TRBV12-4 with TRBJ2-3; D unclear. The CDR3 is 13 residues long. V was shortened by 6 bases and J by 2 bases, with 9 bases between the two germline ends. CDR3 region: CASSSQNTDTQYF. CDR3 nucleotides: TGTGCCAGCAGCTCACAGAACACAGATACGCAGTATTTT.

V usage is TRBV2 and J usage is TRBJ2-3, with 8 bases fitting TRBD1. V trimming: 4 bases; J trimming: 3 bases; junction bases outside the gene matches: 3. The CDR3 runs to 14 residues. CDR1 is SNHLY, CDR2 FYNNEI, per germline. CDR3 nucleotide sequence: TGTGCCAGCAGTGGACAGGGGAGGACAGATACGCAGTATTTT. Its translation is CASSGQGRTDTQYF. Full variable domain (missing parts from reference TRBV2 and TRBJ2-3): EPEVTQTPSHQVTQMGQEVILRCVPISNHLYFYWYRQILGQKVEFLVSFYNNEISEKSEIFDDQFSVERPDGSNFTLKIRSTKLEDSAMYFCASSGQGRTDTQYFGPGTRLTVL.

This clone was seen once. J is TRBJ1-1 and V is TRBV3-1 (or the pseudogene TRBV3-2), with D maybe TRBD1 (6 bases). The CDR3 runs to 14 residues. The germline V and J ends were trimmed by 3 bases and 1 base, with 9 bases remaining between them. Germline CDR1 reads LGHDT; CDR2 reads YNNKEL (reference sequence). The CDR3 bases are TGTGCCAGCAGCCATTTACAGGGGAACACTGAAGCTTTCTTT. It specifies CASSHLQGNTEAFF.

This chain joins TRBV6-1 and TRBJ1-2, with a possible D match to TRBD1 (5 bases). Trimming removed 0 bases from V and 4 bases from J, with 15 bases in between. Germline CDR1 and CDR2: MNHNS and SASEGT. This CDR3 has 16 residues. CDR3 in DNA: TGTGCCAGCAGTGAAGCGTTGGGGGGACGCTTCTATGGCTACACCTTC. Amino acid sequence: CASSEALGGRFYGYTF.

The chain joins TRBV12-3 or TRBV12-4 to TRBJ2-3; D ambiguous. V lost 3 bases, J lost 11 bases, and 9 bases lay in between. The length of the CDR3 is 11 residues. The CDR3 DNA reads TGTGCCAGCAGTTTTGGCAGAAGGCAGTATTTT. It translates to CASSFGRRQYF.